Presented here are 27 T cell receptor beta chains from one specimen sequenced in a study of T cell responses to AZD1222 COVID-19 vaccine. Libraries were prepared by immunoSEQ multiplex PCR; TCRdb keeps only in-frame clonotypes and omits some of them. The sample records tens of thousands of clones, approximately 90% being singletons. The input for sequencing was peripheral blood, taken on day 0 of AZD1222 vaccination. Every receptor here comes from an adult in good health.

This clone was detected only once. The chain combines TRBV3-1 (or the pseudogene TRBV3-2) with TRBJ2-7, with 11 bases matching TRBD1. Germline lookup yields CDR1 LGHDT and CDR2 YNNKEL (reference sequence). V lost 1 base, J lost 6 bases, and 2 bases stayed unmatched. The CDR3 contains 14 residues. The CDR3 loop reads CASSQGGTGGEQYF. The CDR3 region has the DNA TGTGCCAGCAGCCAAGGCGGGACAGGGGGCGAGCAGTACTTC.

The chain couples TRBV3-1 (or the pseudogene TRBV3-2) to TRBJ1-6, with 9 bases lining up with TRBD1. This CDR3 has 15 residues. The V segment lost 7 bases and the J segment 10 bases; nucleotides outside the gene matches: 11. The germline V gene encodes CDR1 LGHDT and CDR2 YNNKEL (reference sequence). CDR3 sequence: CASTRQGQGRSPLHF. The DNA for the CDR3 is TGTGCCAGCACCCGGCAGGGACAGGGAAGGTCACCCCTCCACTTT.

This rearrangement joins TRBV6-6 to TRBJ2-3; D perhaps matches TRBD1 (6 bases). The CDR3 extends over 15 amino acids. The V end lost 6 bases, the J end lost 2 bases, and 15 bases lay between the germline ends. From germline, CDR1 is MNHNY and CDR2 SVGAGI (reference sequence). CDR3 nucleotides: TGTGCCAGCAGGGACAGAGCTAGATTCACAGATACGCAGTATTTT. It translates to CASRDRARFTDTQYF.

CDR3 nucleotide sequence: TGTGCCTGGAGTGTAAGGCAGGGGAAAACACCCCTCCACTTT. Translation: CAWSVRQGKTPLHF. The rearrangement links TRBV30 to TRBJ1-6, with TRBD1 as a possible D gene (6 bases). In germline, CDR1 is GTSNPN, CDR2 SVGIG (reference sequence). The V end was cut by 0 bases, the J end by 11 bases, with 14 bases between. The length of the CDR3 is 14 residues.

In DNA, the CDR3 is TGTGCCAGCAGCCAGGCCGCGGCAGATACGCAGTATTTT. Its translation is CASSQAAADTQYF. The V gene is TRBV4-2, the J gene TRBJ2-3, with D unclear. The germline V and J ends were trimmed by 3 bases and 4 bases, with 8 bases remaining between them. This CDR3 region has 13 residues. Germline CDR1 is LGHNA and CDR2 is YNFKEQ.

The rearrangement joins TRBV28 to TRBJ1-6, with 8 bases lining up with TRBD1. The ends lost 6 bases at V and 4 bases at J; junction bases unmatched: 8. The CDR3 runs to 16 residues. Germline CDR1 is MDHEN and CDR2 is SYDVKM. The CDR3 protein is CASSPPDRGYNSPLHF. The CDR3 nucleotides are TGTGCCAGCAGCCCTCCTGACAGGGGATATAATTCACCCCTCCACTTT.

The V call is TRBV5-5, the J call TRBJ1-2, with a tentative D call TRBD1 (6 bases). The V gene's germline CDR1 is SGHKS and CDR2 YYEKEE (reference sequence). Trimming took 7 bases from V and 4 from J, leaving 17 bases between them. CDR3 size: 14 residues. CDR3 bases: TGTGCCAGCGGGCGATCAGGGGATAGCTATGGCTACACCTTC. Protein: CASGRSGDSYGYTF. Combining the CDR3 with reference TRBV5-5 and TRBJ1-2 gives the whole variable domain DAGVTQSPTHLIKTRGQQVTLRCSPISGHKSVSWYQQVLGQGPQFIFQYYEKEERGRGNFPDRFSARQFPNYSSELNVNALLLGDSALYLCASGRSGDSYGYTFGSGTRLTVV.

The chain is built from TRBV10-2 and TRBJ1-2, with a possible D match to TRBD1 (5 bases). With 8 bases removed from V and 8 bases from J, the gap between germline ends came to 12 bases. Germline CDR1 WSHSY, CDR2 SAAADI. CDR3 size: 11 residues. The CDR3 reads CASGSGPGYTF. Here the CDR3 DNA reads TGCGCCAGCGGATCAGGGCCGGGCTACACCTTC.

The genes are TRBV11-2 and TRBJ2-1, with D possibly being TRBD1 or TRBD2 (5 bases each). The CDR3 length is 15 residues. The germline V gene encodes CDR1 SGHAT and CDR2 FQNNGV. Deletions cut 0 bases from V and 8 bases from J, with 14 bases between. The CDR3 is CASSLDFGGSDEQFF. CDR3 nucleotides: TGTGCCAGCAGCTTAGATTTTGGGGGATCCGATGAGCAGTTCTTC.

This clone was counted a single time. The chain has TRBV29-1 and TRBJ2-2; D tentatively reads TRBD1 or TRBD2 (5 bases each). Trimming removed 1 base from V and 6 bases from J, with 18 bases in between. There are 16 residues in the CDR3. Germline CDR1 SQVTM, CDR2 ANQGSEA. The chain's CDR3 is CSVEVTAGSGSGELFF. For the CDR3, the DNA is TGCAGCGTTGAAGTAACGGCAGGGAGTGGTTCCGGGGAGCTGTTTTTT.

The chain combines TRBV5-4 with TRBJ2-3; a weak D match, TRBD2 (6 bases). The V end lost 0 bases, the J end lost 0 bases, and 8 bases lay between the germline ends. The germline V gene encodes CDR1 SGHNT and CDR2 YYREEE (reference sequence). The CDR3 length is 15 residues. CDR3 region: CASSLAGTSTDTQYF. The CDR3 bases are TGTGCCAGCAGCTTGGCCGGGACTAGCACAGATACGCAGTATTTT.

The chain combines TRBV7-9 with TRBJ1-6, with TRBD1 identical over 7 bases. The germline V gene encodes CDR1 SEHNR and CDR2 FQNEAQ (reference sequence). This CDR3 spans 17 amino acids. Trimming removed 3 bases from V and 5 bases from J; junction bases left unmatched: 10. CDR3 sequence reads: CASSFPGGRGDNSPLHF. The CDR3 DNA sequence: TGTGCCAGCAGCTTCCCAGGGGGGCGCGGTGATAATTCACCCCTCCACTTT.

V is TRBV5-1 and J is TRBJ1-5, with D perhaps matching TRBD1 (5 bases). The CDR3 contains 13 residues. Trimming shortened V by 0 bases and J by 6 bases, and 7 bases separated the two germline ends. Germline lookup yields CDR1 SGHRS and CDR2 YFSETQ. The CDR3 sequence: CASSLGGAQPQHF. The CDR3 DNA follows: TGCGCCAGCAGCTTGGGTGGGGCTCAGCCCCAGCATTTT.

This sequence joins TRBV13 and TRBJ2-3, with D perhaps TRBD2 (6 bases). The V gene's germline CDR1 is PRHDT and CDR2 FYEKMQ (reference sequence). Trimming took off 5 bases at V and 2 bases at J, with 11 bases between the two ends. CDR3 length: 14 amino acids. The DNA for the CDR3 is TGTGCCAGCAGCAACCGGAGGGCCACAGATACGCAGTATTTT. Translated: CASSNRRATDTQYF.

This chain links TRBV3-1 (or the pseudogene TRBV3-2) with TRBJ2-1; 9 bases line up with TRBD2. Germline lookup yields CDR1 LGHDT and CDR2 YNNKEL (reference sequence). The CDR3 is 16 amino acids. The trim removed 0 bases at V and 4 bases at J, leaving 4 bases unmatched. This chain's CDR3 is CASSQDGTSSYNEQFF. The CDR3, as DNA: TGTGCCAGCAGCCAAGATGGGACTAGCAGTTACAATGAGCAGTTCTTC.

The chain links TRBV5-1 to TRBJ1-6, with TRBD1 matching 10 bases. The CDR3 is 15 residues long. With V trimmed by 4 bases and J by 10 bases, 8 bases remained unmatched. The germline V gene encodes CDR1 SGHRS and CDR2 YFSETQ. DNA for the CDR3: TGCGCCAGCAGCGTGGGACAGGGGTACGGATCACCCCTCCACTTT. Translating it yields CASSVGQGYGSPLHF.

The chain uses TRBV29-1 and TRBJ2-1; D is unresolved. The germline V and J ends were trimmed by 6 bases and 0 bases, with 3 bases remaining between them. Germline V CDR1 and CDR2: SQVTM, ANQGSEA. The CDR3 covers 11 residues. The CDR3 is CSVNSYNEQFF. CDR3 DNA sequence: TGCAGCGTAAACTCCTACAATGAGCAGTTCTTC.

The V gene is TRBV30, the J gene TRBJ2-1, with 12 bases identical to TRBD2. CDR1 and CDR2 (germline): GTSNPN, SVGIG (reference sequence). The CDR3 loop spans 13 amino acids. Unmatched junction bases numbered 8, after V lost 1 base and J lost 16 bases. CDR3: CAWSASSGRAPFF. As DNA, the CDR3 is TGTGCCTGGAGTGCGTCTAGCGGGAGGGCTCCATTCTTC.

The chain uses TRBV5-1 and TRBJ2-7; 12 bases align to TRBD2. J lost 4 bases, V lost 2 bases, and 10 bases had no gene match. The CDR3 is 17 amino acids. CDR1 SGHRS and CDR2 YFSETQ come from the germline V gene. CDR3 protein: CASSFGLAGPSAYEQYF. CDR3 sequence (DNA): TGCGCCAGCAGCTTTGGACTAGCGGGGCCCTCTGCTTACGAGCAGTACTTC. The variable domain in full, completed from reference TRBV5-1 and TRBJ2-7, reads KAGVTQTPRYLIKTRGQQVTLSCSPISGHRSVSWYQQTPGQGLQFLFEYFSETQRNKGNFPGRFSGRQFSNSRSEMNVSTLELGDSALYLCASSFGLAGPSAYEQYFGPGTRLTVT.

This chain links TRBV7-9 with TRBJ2-5; possible D gene TRBD1, 6 bases. Trimming stripped 0 bases from V and 5 bases from J, with 10 bases between. The CDR3 is 14 residues long. The germline gives CDR1 SEHNR, CDR2 FQNEAQ (reference sequence). The DNA for the CDR3 is TGTGCCAGCAGCTTAGCGGCAGGGGTGGAGACCCAGTACTTC. It codes for CASSLAAGVETQYF.

This clone has only one observation. The chain links TRBV7-2 to TRBJ1-2, with D unclear. The CDR3 extends over 14 amino acids. V was trimmed by 1 base and J by 8 bases, leaving 14 bases between them. CDR1 and CDR2 (germline): SGHTA, FQGNSA. The CDR3 DNA sequence: TGTGCCAGCAGCTTAGAGAACCGCCTCCAGGGCTACACCTTC. This translates into CASSLENRLQGYTF. Filled out from reference TRBV7-2 and TRBJ1-2, the complete variable domain reads GAGVSQSPSNKVTEKGKDVELRCDPISGHTALYWYRQSLGQGLEFLIYFQGNSAPDKSGLPSDRFSAERTGGSVSTLTIQRTQQEDSAVYLCASSLENRLQGYTFGSGTRLTVV.

The J gene is TRBJ1-2, the V gene TRBV6-2 or TRBV6-3; 9 positions agree with TRBD1. CDR3 size: 14 residues. V was clipped by 6 bases and J by 5 bases; unmatched bases: 7. The germline gives CDR1 MNHEY, CDR2 SVGEGT. The CDR3 protein is CASSSGTGSYGYTF. CDR3 DNA sequence: TGTGCCAGCAGCTCCGGGACAGGGTCGTATGGCTACACCTTC.

V is TRBV6-5 and J is TRBJ1-4, with 7 bases identical to TRBD1. Trimming at V came to 5 bases and at J to 2 bases, leaving 5 bases not matched to a gene. CDR1 and CDR2 from the germline V gene are MNHEY and SVGAGI. The CDR3 loop spans 15 amino acids. The CDR3 nucleotides read TGTGCCAGCAGTCTTCCGGGACAGACTAATGAAAAACTGTTTTTT. Translated, it gives CASSLPGQTNEKLFF.

The chain recombines TRBV30 with TRBJ2-7, with TRBD2 matching over 9 bases. V lost 7 bases and J lost 2; bases outside the gene matches: 6. The CDR3 contains 13 residues. Looked up from germline, CDR1 is GTSNPN and CDR2 is SVGIG (reference sequence). CDR3 loop: CALSAGGPYEQYF. The CDR3 coding sequence is TGTGCCTTGTCTGCGGGAGGGCCCTACGAGCAGTACTTC.

This clone was seen a few times. V and J are TRBV19 and TRBJ1-1; the match to TRBD1 covers 8 bases. CDR1 LNHDA and CDR2 SQIVND come from the germline V gene (reference sequence). V was pared by 3 bases and J by 6 bases, with 6 bases of the junction left unmatched. The CDR3 is 14 residues long. The CDR3 loop reads CASSMRQGRAEAFF. DNA of the CDR3: TGTGCCAGTAGTATGAGACAGGGGAGGGCTGAAGCTTTCTTT. Supplemented by reference TRBV19 and TRBJ1-1, the full variable domain reads DGGITQSPKYLFRKEGQNVTLSCEQNLNHDAMYWYRQDPGQGLRLIYYSQIVNDFQKGDIAEGYSVSREKKESFPLTVTSAQKNPTAFYLCASSMRQGRAEAFFGQGTRLTVV.

This clone occurred a few times. V is TRBV27 and J is TRBJ2-5; D is tentatively TRBD1 or TRBD2 (6 bases each). Germline values: CDR1 MNHEY, CDR2 SMNVEV (reference sequence). The CDR3 spans 14 residues. Trimming took off 1 base at V and 5 bases at J, with 11 bases between the two ends. This chain's CDR3 is CASSLLGGQETQYF. CDR3 DNA sequence: TGTGCCAGCAGTTTATTAGGGGGGCAGGAGACCCAGTACTTC.

This chain links TRBV6-5 with TRBJ1-2, with unresolved D. Trimming stripped 8 bases from V and 8 bases from J, with 18 bases between. Germline V CDR1 and CDR2: MNHEY, SVGAGI. CDR3 size: 13 residues. CDR3 sequence: CASGTDLTSGYTF. CDR3 DNA: TGTGCCAGCGGAACTGACCTAACGTCAGGCTACACCTTC.